These 27 T cell receptor beta chains originate from one sample sequenced in a study of blood T cell repertoires in COVID-19. Assay used: immunoSEQ multiplex PCR; TCRdb lists only in-frame clones, some missing. The table lists roughly 49,000 clones, 84% of them singletons. Sequencing was performed on peripheral blood. These TCRs come from a man aged 45-65 years with acute or convalescent COVID-19.

CDR3 coding DNA: TGCAGTGCTAGTGATGGGGGCAGGACTGAAGCTTTCTTT. It is translated as CSASDGGRTEAFF. V is TRBV20-1 and J is TRBJ1-1, with a tentative D call TRBD1 (6 bases). There are 13 residues in the CDR3. Trimming shortened V by 3 bases and J by 5 bases, and 13 bases separated the two germline ends. Germline V gives CDR1 DFQATT, CDR2 SNEGSKA (reference sequence).

This sequence joins TRBV7-2 and TRBJ2-3; TRBD1 might be the D (6 bases). Germline lookup yields CDR1 SGHTA and CDR2 FQGNSA. With 1 base removed from V and 2 bases from J, the gap between germline ends came to 10 bases. CDR3 length: 15 amino acids. The CDR3 spells CASSLDWTDTDTQYF. The CDR3 DNA is TGTGCCAGCAGCTTAGATTGGACAGACACAGATACGCAGTATTTT.

The chain recombines TRBV11-3 with TRBJ1-3; 8 positions agree with TRBD1. From germline, CDR1 is SGHNT and CDR2 YENEEA. This CDR3 region has 14 residues. Germline trimming cut 3 bases from V and 7 bases from J; bases unmatched to any gene: 5. The CDR3 DNA is TGTGCCAGCAGCTTGGGACAGGACGGGAACACCATATATTTT. Encoded protein: CASSLGQDGNTIYF.

The rearrangement links TRBV14 to TRBJ2-1; 7 bases match TRBD1. The CDR3 totals 15 residues. CDR1 SGHDN and CDR2 FVKESK come from the germline V gene. The trim removed 4 bases at V and 4 bases at J, leaving 7 bases unmatched. This CDR3 reads CASSPQGRGYNEQFF. The CDR3 DNA follows: TGTGCCAGCAGCCCTCAGGGCAGGGGGTACAATGAGCAGTTCTTC.

The chain carries TRBV6-5 and TRBJ1-1; the D is unclear. V shed 2 bases and J shed 4 bases, with 11 bases lying between them. The CDR3 totals 14 residues. CDR1 and CDR2 (germline): MNHEY, SVGAGI. The CDR3 region is CASSYVGGSTEAFF. The CDR3 DNA reads TGTGCCAGCAGTTACGTAGGAGGGAGCACTGAAGCTTTCTTT.

The V gene is TRBV19, the J gene TRBJ2-5, with D perhaps TRBD2 (6 bases). Germline CDR1 is LNHDA and CDR2 is SQIVND (reference sequence). V was clipped by 3 bases and J by 1 base, with 12 bases between them. This CDR3 is 15 amino acids long. CDR3 protein: CASSIGGKGQETQYF. Written as DNA, the CDR3 is TGTGCCAGTAGTATCGGGGGAAAGGGCCAAGAGACCCAGTACTTC.

The genes are TRBV19 and TRBJ2-4, with TRBD2 matching 7 bases. CDR3 length: 16 residues. Trimming removed 7 bases from V and 5 bases from J; junction bases left unmatched: 14. The germline gives CDR1 LNHDA, CDR2 SQIVND (reference sequence). Here the CDR3 DNA reads TGTGCCAGTATGTCGTTCAGCGGGACGGCGGAAAACATTCAGTACTTC. As protein: CASMSFSGTAENIQYF.

The chain carries TRBV5-6 and TRBJ2-2, with 11 bases matching TRBD2. Per germline, CDR1 SGHDT and CDR2 YYEEEE. Unmatched junction bases numbered 7, after V lost 3 bases and J lost 6 bases. The CDR3 has 16 amino acids. The DNA for the CDR3 is TGTGCCAGCAGCTCTCGCAGGGGACTAGCGGCCGGGGAGCTGTTTTTT. This sequence encodes CASSSRRGLAAGELFF.

CDR3 protein: CASRAGTDNSPLHF. CDR3 sequence (DNA): TGTGCCAGCAGGGCCGGGACAGACAATTCACCCCTCCACTTT. The rearrangement uses TRBV6-5 and TRBJ1-6; 7 bases fit TRBD1. The V gene's germline CDR1 is MNHEY and CDR2 SVGAGI. V lost 6 bases and J lost 7; bases outside the gene matches: 6. This CDR3 region has 14 residues.

V gene TRBV6-5 combines with J gene TRBJ2-1; a weak D match, TRBD2 (5 bases). This CDR3 has 13 amino acids. Trimming took 2 bases from V and 10 from J, leaving 12 bases between them. CDR1 is MNHEY, CDR2 SVGAGI, per germline. CDR3 sequence reads: CASSYVGVLEQFF. CDR3 sequence (DNA): TGTGCCAGCAGTTACGTGGGAGTCCTAGAGCAGTTCTTC.

The chain has TRBV14 and TRBJ1-2, with 8 bases lining up with TRBD1. This CDR3 spans 17 amino acids. Germline values: CDR1 SGHDN, CDR2 FVKESK. V trimming: 2 bases; J trimming: 0 bases; junction bases outside the gene matches: 8. CDR3 bases: TGTGCCAGCAGCCAAAACAGGGGGTTGGAAGCTAACTATGGCTACACCTTC. Protein product: CASSQNRGLEANYGYTF. The full variable domain, completed using reference TRBV14 and TRBJ1-2, is EAGVTQFPSHSVIEKGQTVTLRCDPISGHDNLYWYRRVMGKEIKFLLHFVKESKQDESGMPNNRFLAERTGGTYSTLKVQPAELEDSGVYFCASSQNRGLEANYGYTFGSGTRLTVV.

The CDR3 sequence: CATSDPNTDTQYF. Written as DNA, the CDR3 is TGTGCCACCAGTGACCCAAACACAGATACGCAGTATTTT. The gene calls are TRBV24-1 and TRBJ2-3; D gene ambiguous. Per the germline V gene, CDR1 is KGHDR and CDR2 is SFDVKD. The CDR3 runs 13 residues. Trimming pared 4 bases from V and 2 bases from J, leaving 6 bases between.

V is TRBV6-2 or TRBV6-3 and J is TRBJ2-2, with 15 bases lining up with TRBD2. This CDR3 comprises 19 residues. V shed 5 bases and J 2 bases; nucleotides not matched to a gene: 9. CDR1 MNHEY and CDR2 SVGEGT come from the germline V gene. CDR3 sequence (DNA): TGTGCCAGCAGTACCCGCGGGACTAGCGGGGGGCTCAACACCGGGGAGCTGTTTTTT. This sequence encodes CASSTRGTSGGLNTGELFF.

This rearrangement joins TRBV9 to TRBJ2-1, with 11 bases matching TRBD2. This CDR3 comprises 17 residues. Germline V gene sequence: CDR1 SGDLS, CDR2 YYNGEE. The V segment lost 4 bases and the J segment 4 bases; nucleotides outside the gene matches: 10. The CDR3 DNA reads TGTGCCAGCAGCCCTCTGTCGGGACTAGCGGCTTACAATGAGCAGTTCTTC. Translated, it gives CASSPLSGLAAYNEQFF.

V usage is TRBV6-6 and J usage is TRBJ2-6, with TRBD1 matching 7 bases. CDR1 is MNHNY and CDR2 is SVGAGI in the germline V gene (reference sequence). Unmatched junction bases numbered 6, after V lost 4 bases and J lost 3 bases. CDR3 length: 16 residues. CDR3 nucleotide sequence: TGTGCCAGCAGTTCCCCTGACAGGGATGGGGCCAACGTCCTGACTTTC. Its translation is CASSSPDRDGANVLTF.

J is TRBJ2-7 and V is TRBV25-1; weak D call: TRBD1 (5 bases). This CDR3 is 14 amino acids long. Germline V gives CDR1 MGHDK, CDR2 SYGVNS. Between the trimmed V and J ends, which lost 1 base and 5 bases, there was a span of 12 bases. CDR3 in DNA: TGTGCCAGCAGTGAATCGGCAGGGCTCGACGAGCAGTACTTC. Protein product: CASSESAGLDEQYF.

V and J are TRBV20-1 and TRBJ2-7; TRBD2 aligns across 8 bases. From germline, CDR1 is DFQATT and CDR2 SNEGSKA (reference sequence). CDR3 size: 14 residues. Losses at the gene ends were 3 bases for V and 3 bases for J; bases not matched to a gene: 7. The CDR3 protein is CSASSSGGVYEQYF. DNA of the CDR3: TGCAGTGCTAGTTCCAGCGGGGGTGTCTACGAGCAGTACTTC.

This sequence joins TRBV5-4 and TRBJ1-1; unclear D gene. Per germline, CDR1 SGHNT and CDR2 YYREEE (reference sequence). This CDR3 has 15 residues. V was pared by 4 bases and J by 2 bases, with 15 bases between. CDR3 nucleotide sequence: TGTGCCAGCAGCCTGGCCCGGGGAAAAAACACTGAAGCTTTCTTT. This codes for CASSLARGKNTEAFF.

This clone has a handful of counts. The chain has TRBV19 and TRBJ1-1; 8 nucleotides match TRBD1. J was trimmed by 1 base and V by 7 bases; bases with no gene match: 20. This CDR3 region has 19 residues. Germline assignment: CDR1 LNHDA and CDR2 SQIVND (reference sequence). In nucleotides, the CDR3 is TGTGCCAGTATCCCCCCCCACCGCTTATCAGGGGGCGGGAACACTGAAGCTTTCTTT. It is translated as CASIPPHRLSGGGNTEAFF.

The chain employs TRBV4-3 and TRBJ1-6; 8 bases fit TRBD1. V shed 8 bases, J shed 8 bases, and the junction held 8 bases outside the gene matches. The germline gives CDR1 LGHNA, CDR2 YSLEER. CDR3 length equals 14 residues. CDR3 DNA: TGCGCCAGCGCTCTCGGACAGGGTTATTCACCCCTCCACTTT. Amino acid sequence: CASALGQGYSPLHF.

The V and J genes are TRBV20-1 and TRBJ2-3; D call uncertain. Looked up from germline, CDR1 is DFQATT and CDR2 is SNEGSKA (reference sequence). This CDR3 comprises 10 residues. The chain's CDR3 is CTTSTDTQYF. The CDR3 region has the DNA TGCACAACTAGCACAGATACGCAGTATTTT.

The J gene is TRBJ2-1, the V gene TRBV29-1; 9 bases match TRBD1. The V gene's germline CDR1 is SQVTM and CDR2 ANQGSEA. V gave up 7 bases and J gave up 5 bases; unmatched junction bases: 6. This CDR3 spans 13 amino acids. The CDR3: CSGTGTGNNEQFF. Written as DNA, the CDR3 is TGCAGCGGGACCGGGACAGGGAACAATGAGCAGTTCTTC.

The sample holds a few counts of this clone. This chain joins TRBV19 and TRBJ1-2, with unresolved D. The CDR3 is made up of 12 amino acids. Germline assignment: CDR1 LNHDA and CDR2 SQIVND (reference sequence). Trimming pared 7 bases from V and 1 base from J, leaving 7 bases between. CDR3 amino acids: CASNEGNYGYTF. The CDR3 nucleotides are TGTGCCAGTAACGAGGGTAACTATGGCTACACCTTC.

The rearrangement uses TRBV7-2 and TRBJ2-4, with D possibly matching TRBD1 (6 bases). Germline V gives CDR1 SGHTA, CDR2 FQGNSA. The CDR3 consists of 14 residues. V was cut by 0 bases and J by 9 bases, with 12 bases left in between. CDR3 coding DNA: TGTGCCAGCAGCTTAGCGAAAGGGGGTGGCATTCAGTACTTC. This encodes CASSLAKGGGIQYF.

The chain uses TRBV28 and TRBJ1-2, with a weak D call TRBD1 (5 bases). The germline V gene encodes CDR1 MDHEN and CDR2 SYDVKM. The CDR3 has 16 residues. The V end lost 7 bases, the J end lost 4 bases, and 22 bases lay between the germline ends. CDR3 residues: CASNWERGTQSYGYTF. The CDR3 DNA reads as TGTGCCAGCAACTGGGAACGAGGGACTCAGAGCTATGGCTACACCTTC.

The V call is TRBV28, the J call TRBJ2-1; TRBD2 matches at 9 bases. The V and J ends lost 3 bases and 3 bases, in that order; junction bases with no gene match: 6. The CDR3 totals 16 residues. From germline, CDR1 is MDHEN and CDR2 SYDVKM. DNA for the CDR3: TGTGCCAGCAGTTTCCTTGGTAGCGGGAGCTACAATGAGCAGTTCTTC. Translation: CASSFLGSGSYNEQFF.

The sample holds one count of this clone. This chain connects TRBV6-6 to TRBJ1-4, with TRBD1 identical over 8 bases. V lost 8 bases and J lost 8; bases outside the gene matches: 7. Germline V lookup: CDR1 MNHNY, CDR2 SVGAGI (reference sequence). The CDR3 is made up of 13 amino acids. The CDR3 nucleotides are TGTGCCAGCTTTGACAGGGGTAGAGAAAAACTGTTTTTT. Its translation: CASFDRGREKLFF.